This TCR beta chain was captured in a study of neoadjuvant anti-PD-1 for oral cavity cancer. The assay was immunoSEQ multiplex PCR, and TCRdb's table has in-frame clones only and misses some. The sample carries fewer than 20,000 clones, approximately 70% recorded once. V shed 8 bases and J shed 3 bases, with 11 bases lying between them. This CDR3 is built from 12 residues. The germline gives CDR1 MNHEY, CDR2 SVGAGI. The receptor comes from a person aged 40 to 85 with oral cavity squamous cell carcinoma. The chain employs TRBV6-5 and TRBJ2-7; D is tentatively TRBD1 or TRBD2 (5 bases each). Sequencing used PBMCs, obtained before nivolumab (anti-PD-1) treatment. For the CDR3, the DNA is TGTGCCAGCGGCACGGGACGCTACGAGCAGTACTTC. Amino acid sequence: CASGTGRYEQYF.